The 27 T cell receptor beta chains below were found in one sample sequenced in a study of T cell responses to AZD1222 COVID-19 vaccine. Sequencing used immunoSEQ multiplex PCR; TCRdb keeps in-frame clones, though not all of them. The sample shows about 140,000 clones, approximately 93% of them seen only once. Sequenced here: peripheral blood, sampled on day 0 of MenACWY control vaccination. The source is an adult in good health.

CDR3: CSASGSGNGETQYF. The CDR3 nucleotides are TGCAGTGCTAGTGGTAGCGGGAATGGAGAGACCCAGTACTTC. The chain is built from TRBV20-1 and TRBJ2-5; 8 bases match TRBD2. CDR1 DFQATT and CDR2 SNEGSKA come from the germline V gene (reference sequence). The V gene end was trimmed by 3 bases and the J gene end by 4 bases; junction bases not matched to a gene: 7. The CDR3 spans 14 residues.

The V call is TRBV6-5, the J call TRBJ2-7; possible D gene TRBD1, 7 bases. Germline CDR1 and CDR2: MNHEY and SVGAGI. There are 14 residues in the CDR3. V was shortened by 6 bases and J by 2 bases, with 14 bases between the two germline ends. Written as DNA, the CDR3 is TGTGCCAGCAGGCTCGGGGGACAGACCTACGAGCAGTACTTC. Its translation is CASRLGGQTYEQYF.

The chain recombines TRBV5-1 with TRBJ2-3, with TRBD1 matching 7 bases. This CDR3 has 16 amino acids. Germline trimming cut 0 bases from V and 6 bases from J; bases unmatched to any gene: 10. Germline assignment: CDR1 SGHRS and CDR2 YFSETQ. The CDR3 protein is CASSLAGTGAGDTQYF. CDR3 coding DNA: TGCGCCAGCAGCTTGGCCGGTACAGGGGCTGGGGATACGCAGTATTTT. Looking up the rest from reference TRBV5-1 and TRBJ2-3 gives the full variable domain: KAGVTQTPRYLIKTRGQQVTLSCSPISGHRSVSWYQQTPGQGLQFLFEYFSETQRNKGNFPGRFSGRQFSNSRSEMNVSTLELGDSALYLCASSLAGTGAGDTQYFGPGTRLTVL.

The genes are TRBV6-2 or TRBV6-3 and TRBJ2-2, with TRBD2 identical over 12 bases. The ends lost 4 bases at V and 3 bases at J; junction bases unmatched: 3. CDR1 is MNHEY and CDR2 is SVGEGT in the germline V gene. The CDR3 extends over 16 amino acids. The CDR3 nucleotides read TGTGCCAGCAGTTTCGGACTAGCGGGGCACACCGGGGAGCTGTTTTTT. This sequence encodes CASSFGLAGHTGELFF.

The rearrangement uses TRBV5-1 and TRBJ2-3; 11 positions match TRBD2. Trimming took 1 base from V and 0 from J; bases not matched to a gene: 4. Germline values: CDR1 SGHRS, CDR2 YFSETQ. This CDR3 comprises 17 residues. CDR3 nucleotide sequence: TGCGCCAGCAGCTTGCAGGGGACTAGCGGTAGCACAGATACGCAGTATTTT. Translated: CASSLQGTSGSTDTQYF.

There are a few counts of this clone. This chain links TRBV28 with TRBJ2-7; D is possibly TRBD1 (5 bases). Germline CDR1 and CDR2: MDHEN and SYDVKM. CDR3 size: 13 residues. The V and J ends lost 6 bases and 2 bases respectively, with 11 bases between them. CDR3 nucleotide sequence: TGTGCCAGCAGCCGAACAGGTACCTACGAGCAGTACTTC. It is translated as CASSRTGTYEQYF.

The V gene is TRBV9, the J gene TRBJ1-1; D is ambiguous. The germline CDR1 and CDR2 sequences are SGDLS and YYNGEE. V was clipped by 1 base and J by 5 bases, with 12 bases between them. The CDR3 totals 14 residues. The DNA of the CDR3 is TGTGCCAGCAGCGTATACCCCCTGGGGACTGAAGCTTTCTTT. As protein: CASSVYPLGTEAFF.

The chain couples TRBV7-9 to TRBJ2-3; 9 positions agree with TRBD2. Germline V gene lookup returns CDR1 SEHNR and CDR2 FQNEAQ (reference sequence). V was pared by 4 bases and J by 1 base, with 6 bases of the junction left unmatched. This CDR3 spans 16 amino acids. Here the CDR3 DNA reads TGTGCCAGCAGCTCCTGGGGCGGGGGGGGCACAGATACGCAGTATTTT. Protein product: CASSSWGGGGTDTQYF.

This clone was seen a handful of times. The J gene is TRBJ2-3, the V gene TRBV6-4, with 9 nucleotides matching TRBD2. Trimming at V came to 2 bases and at J to 6 bases, leaving 3 bases not matched to a gene. This CDR3 comprises 14 residues. Germline V gene sequence: CDR1 MRHNA, CDR2 SNTAGT. This chain's CDR3 is CASSDGTSWDTQYF. For the CDR3, the DNA is TGTGCCAGCAGTGACGGGACTAGCTGGGATACGCAGTATTTT.

The V and J genes are TRBV29-1 and TRBJ2-1; D ambiguous. The CDR3 is 14 amino acids. In germline, CDR1 is SQVTM, CDR2 ANQGSEA. V gave up 5 bases and J gave up 6 bases, with 17 bases separating them. The CDR3 DNA reads TGCAGCGTTATTTCACAGTCTTTGGCCAATGAGCAGTTCTTC. Translating gives CSVISQSLANEQFF.

This clone is a singleton in its sample. The chain has TRBV6-5 and TRBJ2-3; possible D gene TRBD2, 5 bases. The CDR3 runs to 15 residues. CDR1 and CDR2 from the germline V gene are MNHEY and SVGAGI. The V gene lost 5 bases and the J gene lost 2 bases, with 14 bases spanning the gap. CDR3 nucleotide sequence: TGTGCCAGCAGTCCCGACGGACTCTCCACAGATACGCAGTATTTT. It yields the protein CASSPDGLSTDTQYF.

The chain couples TRBV4-3 to TRBJ1-6; 11 nucleotides match TRBD1. The CDR3 contains 18 residues. Germline CDR1 LGHNA, CDR2 YSLEER. The V gene end was trimmed by 3 bases and the J gene end by 7 bases; junction bases not matched to a gene: 11. The CDR3 reads CASSHPRTGGAQNSPLHF. The CDR3 coding sequence is TGCGCCAGCAGCCACCCTCGGACAGGGGGCGCACAAAATTCACCCCTCCACTTT.

The chain has TRBV7-9 and TRBJ1-1; 7 bases align to TRBD1. CDR3 length: 15 residues. The germline V gene has CDR1 SEHNR and CDR2 FQNEAQ (reference sequence). V dropped 5 bases and J dropped 2; count of bases not matched to a gene: 8. CDR3 protein: CASSPGTAGNTEAFF. CDR3 DNA: TGTGCCAGCAGCCCCGGGACAGCCGGAAACACTGAAGCTTTCTTT.

This clone was observed once. The genes are TRBV28 and TRBJ1-2; 7 nucleotides align to TRBD1. The CDR3 is 14 residues long. Germline CDR1 reads MDHEN; CDR2 reads SYDVKM. V was clipped by 3 bases and J by 8 bases; unmatched bases: 9. CDR3 loop: CASSFGSGGRGYTF. CDR3 bases: TGTGCCAGCAGTTTTGGGTCAGGGGGTCGGGGCTACACCTTC.

V and J are TRBV20-1 and TRBJ1-5; D is possibly TRBD1 (5 bases). CDR1 and CDR2 (germline): DFQATT, SNEGSKA (reference sequence). Trimming stripped 3 bases from V and 3 bases from J, with 9 bases between. This CDR3 is 13 amino acids long. CDR3 DNA: TGCAGTGCTAGTTCAGGGATCAATCAGCCCCAGCATTTT. Its protein is CSASSGINQPQHF.

V usage is TRBV2 and J usage is TRBJ1-1; D is unclear. Looked up from germline, CDR1 is SNHLY and CDR2 is FYNNEI. The length of the CDR3 is 12 residues. Trimming stripped 8 bases from V and 6 bases from J, with 13 bases between. The CDR3 sequence: CASSRATAEAFF. The CDR3 region has the DNA TGTGCCAGCTCCCGTGCTACCGCTGAAGCTTTCTTT.

The chain combines TRBV14 with TRBJ2-7; 10 bases map to TRBD2. V shed 5 bases and J 0 bases; nucleotides not matched to a gene: 10. Germline V lookup: CDR1 SGHDN, CDR2 FVKESK. This CDR3 comprises 17 residues. The CDR3 sequence is CASSDMGLAFLSYEQYF. The CDR3 DNA is TGTGCCAGCAGCGATATGGGACTAGCGTTTCTCTCCTACGAGCAGTACTTC.

This sequence joins TRBV4-3 and TRBJ1-2, with D uncertain. Trimming took 0 bases from V and 8 from J, leaving 13 bases between them. The CDR3 extends over 14 amino acids. Germline CDR1 reads LGHNA; CDR2 reads YSLEER. The CDR3 reads CASSQDIRGGGYTF. CDR3 DNA sequence: TGCGCCAGCAGCCAAGATATCCGGGGAGGAGGCTACACCTTC.

The chain carries TRBV2 and TRBJ2-3; the D is unclear. The CDR3 is 15 amino acids. Deletions cut 8 bases from V and 4 bases from J, with 19 bases between. Germline CDR1 is SNHLY and CDR2 is FYNNEI. This chain's CDR3 is CASFYGVSSPDTQYF. CDR3 bases: TGTGCCAGCTTCTACGGAGTGTCATCTCCAGATACGCAGTATTTT.

This rearrangement joins TRBV27 to TRBJ1-5; D possibly corresponds to TRBD1 (6 bases). V was pared by 3 bases and J by 4 bases, with 10 bases between. Looked up from germline, CDR1 is MNHEY and CDR2 is SMNVEV (reference sequence). The CDR3 spans 14 residues. CDR3 coding DNA: TGTGCCAGCAGTTTGCGACAGGCAAATCAGCCCCAGCATTTT. This encodes CASSLRQANQPQHF.

DNA of the CDR3: TGTGCCAGCAGCTTAGCCTTAGGGGGTTTCTCTGGAAACACCATATATTTT. Translating gives CASSLALGGFSGNTIYF. The chain uses TRBV7-9 and TRBJ1-3, with D possibly matching TRBD1 (6 bases). With 0 bases removed from V and 0 bases from J, the gap between germline ends came to 12 bases. CDR3 length: 17 residues. Germline V CDR1 and CDR2: SEHNR, FQNEAQ (reference sequence).

On this clone: Other nucleotide sequences from this sample produce the same CDR3. V and J are TRBV18 and TRBJ1-5, with D unclear. The germline V and J ends were trimmed by 6 bases and 0 bases, with 6 bases remaining between them. Germline CDR1 is KGHSH and CDR2 is LQKENI. This CDR3 has 13 residues. The CDR3 region has the DNA TGTGCCAGCTCGCAGGATAGCAATCAGCCCCAGCATTTT. Its protein product is CASSQDSNQPQHF.

This clone appeared a few times. The chain recombines TRBV7-9 with TRBJ2-7; D is perhaps TRBD2 (5 bases). CDR1 and CDR2 from the germline V gene are SEHNR and FQNEAQ (reference sequence). The CDR3 totals 15 residues. V lost 5 bases and J 3 bases, leaving 17 bases between the germline ends. The CDR3 region is CASSPGGRVLYEQYF. The CDR3 coding sequence is TGTGCCAGCAGCCCCGGTGGGAGAGTTCTCTACGAGCAGTACTTC.

The chain is built from TRBV5-1 and TRBJ1-1, with D unresolved. V dropped 6 bases and J dropped 2 bases, with 5 bases sitting between them. The CDR3 is 11 amino acids. Per the germline V gene, CDR1 is SGHRS and CDR2 is YFSETQ. The CDR3 protein is CASKVNTEAFF. In DNA, the CDR3 is TGCGCCAGCAAAGTAAACACTGAAGCTTTCTTT.

This chain joins TRBV14 and TRBJ2-7, with D hard to call. Trimming shortened V by 4 bases and J by 3 bases, and 16 bases separated the two germline ends. Germline-derived CDR1 and CDR2 are SGHDN and FVKESK. CDR3 length equals 15 residues. This CDR3 reads CASSRDPFPGYEQYF. CDR3 bases: TGTGCCAGCAGCCGAGATCCATTCCCGGGCTACGAGCAGTACTTC. The full variable domain, its missing parts supplied by reference TRBV14 and TRBJ2-7, is EAGVTQFPSHSVIEKGQTVTLRCDPISGHDNLYWYRRVMGKEIKFLLHFVKESKQDESGMPNNRFLAERTGGTYSTLKVQPAELEDSGVYFCASSRDPFPGYEQYFGPGTRLTVT.

For this clone: The identical CDR3 is also encoded by other nucleotide sequences in the sample. The rearrangement links TRBV9 to TRBJ1-1, with D perhaps matching TRBD1 (5 bases). The CDR3 is 14 residues long. Trimming shortened V by 2 bases and J by 1 base, and 9 bases separated the two germline ends. Germline CDR1 is SGDLS and CDR2 is YYNGEE. In DNA form, the CDR3 reads TGTGCCAGCAGCGTGGGGCCGGAGAACACTGAAGCTTTCTTT. Protein sequence: CASSVGPENTEAFF.

The rearrangement joins TRBV18 to TRBJ2-3, with TRBD2 matching over 12 bases. The CDR3 spans 14 residues. V was clipped by 6 bases and J by 6 bases; unmatched bases: 4. CDR1 KGHSH and CDR2 LQKENI come from the germline V gene. CDR3 DNA sequence: TGTGCCAGCTCCTGGACTAGCGGGGAGGATACGCAGTATTTT. Its translation is CASSWTSGEDTQYF.